The T cell receptor beta chain described here comes from a study of Graves' ophthalmopathy and Graves' hyperthyroidism. At the level of the study: Stable hyperthyroidism referred to disease that showed no ophthalmopathy within 18 months of follow-up. Study results and caveats: A 13-signature model separated ophthalmopathy from stable hyperthyroidism, almost 90% sensitivity, 80% to 83% specificity.

This CDR3 comprises 15 residues. Per germline, CDR1 MNHEY and CDR2 SVGAGI. V gave up 6 bases and J gave up 2 bases, with 17 bases separating them. Hyperthyroidism patients were newly diagnosed, under 2 months' duration, aged 18 to 65. The diagnosis was founded upon clinical symptoms, serum thyroxine, TRAb, thyroid ultrasound and orbital computed tomography. From RNA, the CDR3 regions of TCR beta chains were amplified and sequenced. HTBI-primed first-round RT-PCR preceded second-round multiplex PCR. TCRdb used MiXCR to reprocess the multiplex PCR reads, holding one entry per CDR3 protein. The sample has over a million distinct CDR3 sequences, 36% seen once. This clonotype was counted only a few times. Antigen: not known.

This chain links TRBV6-5 with TRBJ2-7; no reliable D call. This sequence was found in an adult man with Graves' hyperthyroidism. Sequencing was performed on peripheral blood or thyroid tissue (not recorded which). The CDR3 DNA sequence: TGTGCCAGCAGCGGAACCGTCGTATCAGCCTACGAGCAGTACTTC. Translating it yields CASSGTVVSAYEQYF.